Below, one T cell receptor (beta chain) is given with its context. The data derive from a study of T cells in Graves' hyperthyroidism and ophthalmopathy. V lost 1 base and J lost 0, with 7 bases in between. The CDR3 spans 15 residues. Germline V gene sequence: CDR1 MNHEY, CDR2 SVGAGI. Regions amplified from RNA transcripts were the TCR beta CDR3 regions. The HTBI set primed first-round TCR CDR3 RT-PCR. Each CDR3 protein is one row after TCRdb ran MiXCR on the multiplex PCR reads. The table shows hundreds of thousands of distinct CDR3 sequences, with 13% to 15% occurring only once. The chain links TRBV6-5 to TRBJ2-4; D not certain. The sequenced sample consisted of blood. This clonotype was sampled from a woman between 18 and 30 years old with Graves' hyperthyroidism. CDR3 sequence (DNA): TGTGCCAGCAGTTACTTGGTGGGAGCCAAAAACATTCAGTACTTC. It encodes CASSYLVGAKNIQYF.